This record looks at one TCR beta chain sequence and its context. Its antigen is not known. The template was RNA from unsorted bulk tissue. Three rounds of nested PCR, following a modified ARM-PCR protocol, produced the TCRbeta library. From the multiplex PCR reads, TCRdb called clonotypes with MiXCR, one entry per CDR3 protein. The table records 91,000 or so distinct CDR3 sequences, approximately 65% of them present only once. The source of the sample is a study of tumor and adjacent non-tumor tissue in lung cancer. About the research overall: Histology: around twelve adenocarcinoma, a couple of squamous cell carcinoma, 1 small cell lung cancer. Whole-study findings and limits: Higher tumor TCR diversity was associated with shorter survival.

V was clipped by 3 bases and J by 0 bases, with 11 bases between them. The CDR3 extends over 14 amino acids. Germline CDR1 is SQVTM and CDR2 is ANQGSEA. This TCR was recovered from a man between 60 and 70 years old with non-small cell lung cancer. J is TRBJ1-2 and V is TRBV29-1; D ambiguous. Sequencing was performed on lung tumor tissue. The CDR3 DNA follows: TGCAGCGTTGACAGTAGAAAACCTAACTATGGCTACACCTTC. This gives the protein CSVDSRKPNYGYTF.